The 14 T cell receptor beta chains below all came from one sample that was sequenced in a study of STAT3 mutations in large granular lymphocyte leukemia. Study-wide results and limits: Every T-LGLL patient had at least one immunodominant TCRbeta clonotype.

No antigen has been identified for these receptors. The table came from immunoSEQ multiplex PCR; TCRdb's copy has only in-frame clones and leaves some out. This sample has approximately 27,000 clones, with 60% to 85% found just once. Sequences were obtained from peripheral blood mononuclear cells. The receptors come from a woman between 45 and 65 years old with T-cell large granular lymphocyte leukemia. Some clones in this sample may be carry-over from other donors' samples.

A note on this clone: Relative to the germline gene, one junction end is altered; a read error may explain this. CDR3 in DNA: TGTGCCAGCACTTTATGGACAGGGGGCAATCAGCCCCAGCATTTT. It yields the protein CASTLWTGGNQPQHF. This chain links TRBV27 with TRBJ1-5; TRBD1 matches 9 bases. This CDR3 is built from 15 residues. Germline loops: CDR1 MNHEY, CDR2 SMNVEV (reference sequence).

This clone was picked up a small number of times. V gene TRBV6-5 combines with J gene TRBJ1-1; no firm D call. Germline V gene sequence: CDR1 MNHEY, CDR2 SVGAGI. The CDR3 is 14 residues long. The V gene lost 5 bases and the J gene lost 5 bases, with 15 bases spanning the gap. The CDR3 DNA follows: TGTGCCAGCAGTCTGAACCCTTGGAGGACTGAAGCTTTCTTT. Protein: CASSLNPWRTEAFF.

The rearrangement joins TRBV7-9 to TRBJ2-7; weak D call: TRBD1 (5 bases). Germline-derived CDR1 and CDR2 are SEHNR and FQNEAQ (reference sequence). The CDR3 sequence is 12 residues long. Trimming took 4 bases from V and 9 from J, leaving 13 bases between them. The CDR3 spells CASSSGHSPQYF. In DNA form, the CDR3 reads TGTGCCAGCAGCTCCGGACATTCTCCGCAGTACTTC.

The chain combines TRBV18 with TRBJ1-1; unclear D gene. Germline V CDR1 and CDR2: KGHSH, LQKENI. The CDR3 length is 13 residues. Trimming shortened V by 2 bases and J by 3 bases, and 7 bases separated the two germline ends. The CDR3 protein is CASSPWSYTEAFF. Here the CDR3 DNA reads TGTGCCAGCTCACCATGGTCGTACACTGAAGCTTTCTTT.

The CDR3 coding sequence is TGTGCCAGCTCACCCAGCCCCCAGCCATATGGCTACACCTTC. It translates to CASSPSPQPYGYTF. The V gene is TRBV18, the J gene TRBJ1-2; no clear D. With 3 bases removed from V and 5 bases from J, the gap between germline ends came to 13 bases. Germline CDR1 is KGHSH and CDR2 is LQKENI. The CDR3 runs 14 residues.

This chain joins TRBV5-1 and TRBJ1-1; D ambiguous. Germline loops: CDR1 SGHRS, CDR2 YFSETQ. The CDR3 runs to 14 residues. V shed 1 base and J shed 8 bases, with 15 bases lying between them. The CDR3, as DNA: TGCGCCAGCAGCTTGAGCGGAGAAGGAACGGAAGCTTTCTTT. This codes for CASSLSGEGTEAFF. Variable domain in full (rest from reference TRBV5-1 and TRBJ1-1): KAGVTQTPRYLIKTRGQQVTLSCSPISGHRSVSWYQQTPGQGLQFLFEYFSETQRNKGNFPGRFSGRQFSNSRSEMNVSTLELGDSALYLCASSLSGEGTEAFFGQGTRLTVV.

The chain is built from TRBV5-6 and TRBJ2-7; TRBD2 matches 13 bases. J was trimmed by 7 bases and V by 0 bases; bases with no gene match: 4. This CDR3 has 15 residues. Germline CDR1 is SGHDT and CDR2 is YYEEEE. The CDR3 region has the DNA TGTGCCAGCAGCTTGGGGACTAGCGGGGGATTGGAGCAGTACTTC. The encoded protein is CASSLGTSGGLEQYF.

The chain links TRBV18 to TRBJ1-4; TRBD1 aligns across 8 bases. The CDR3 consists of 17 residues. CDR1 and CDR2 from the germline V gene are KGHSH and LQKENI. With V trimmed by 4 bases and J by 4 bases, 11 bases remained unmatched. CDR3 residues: CASSRTGRTTINEKLFF. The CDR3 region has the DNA TGTGCCAGCTCACGGACAGGGAGAACAACAATTAATGAAAAACTGTTTTTT.

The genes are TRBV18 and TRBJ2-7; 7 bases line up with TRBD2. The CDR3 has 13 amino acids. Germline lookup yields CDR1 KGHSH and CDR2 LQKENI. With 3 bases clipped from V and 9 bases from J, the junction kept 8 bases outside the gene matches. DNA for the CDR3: TGTGCCAGCTCACCGGGGAGGGCTGCTGCGCAGTACTTC. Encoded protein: CASSPGRAAAQYF.

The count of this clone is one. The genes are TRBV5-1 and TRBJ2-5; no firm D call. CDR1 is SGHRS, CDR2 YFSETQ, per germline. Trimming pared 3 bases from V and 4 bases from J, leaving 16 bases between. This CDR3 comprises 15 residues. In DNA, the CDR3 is TGCGCCAGCAGCTCGTCGCACAGTTCGAGAGAGACCCAGTACTTC. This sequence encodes CASSSSHSSRETQYF.

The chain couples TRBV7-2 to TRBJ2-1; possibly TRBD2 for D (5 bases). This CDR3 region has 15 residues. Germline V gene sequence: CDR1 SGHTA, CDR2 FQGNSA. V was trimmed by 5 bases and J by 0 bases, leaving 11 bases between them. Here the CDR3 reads CASSASPSSYNEQFF. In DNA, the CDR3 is TGTGCCAGCAGCGCTAGCCCCAGCTCCTACAATGAGCAGTTCTTC.

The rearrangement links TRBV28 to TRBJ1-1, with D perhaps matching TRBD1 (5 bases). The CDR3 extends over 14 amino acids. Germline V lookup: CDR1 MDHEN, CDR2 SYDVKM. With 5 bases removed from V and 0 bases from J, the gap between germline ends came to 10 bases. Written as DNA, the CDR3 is TGTGCCAGCAGTGAGGGCAGGGTGAACACTGAAGCTTTCTTT. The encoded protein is CASSEGRVNTEAFF.

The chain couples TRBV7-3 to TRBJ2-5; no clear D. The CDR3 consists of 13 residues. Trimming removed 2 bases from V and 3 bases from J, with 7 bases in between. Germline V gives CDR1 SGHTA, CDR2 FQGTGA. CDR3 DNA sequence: TGTGCCAGCAGCTTAGGTCCAGAAGAGACCCAGTACTTC. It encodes CASSLGPEETQYF.

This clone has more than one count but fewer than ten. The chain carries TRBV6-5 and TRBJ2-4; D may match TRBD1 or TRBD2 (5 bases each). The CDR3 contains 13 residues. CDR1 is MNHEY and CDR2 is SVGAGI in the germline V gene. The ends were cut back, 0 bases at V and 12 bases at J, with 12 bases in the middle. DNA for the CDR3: TGTGCCAGCAGTTACTCGAGAGGGACCCCTCAGTACTTC. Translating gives CASSYSRGTPQYF.